This T cell receptor beta chain is from a study of cytomegalovirus exposure and HLA in healthy donors. Study-level points and caveats: Further analysis was carried out later, and it showed several of the most significant clusters appearing linked to common viral pathogens. The study dropped some indistinguishable V segments, TRBV6-2 and TRBV6-3 among them.

To note about this clone: Its antigen is not identified.

Unrecorded immune exposures were likely, despite nominal health at sampling. PCR primers comprised 60 Vbeta and 13 Jbeta primers. Assay: immunoSEQ multiplex PCR; the TCRdb copy retains only in-frame clones and omits some. The sample lists about 170,000 clones, over 75% occurring once. V lost 0 bases to trimming and J lost 8 bases; unmatched junction nucleotides: 5. The CDR3 has 15 amino acids. The germline CDR1 and CDR2 sequences are SGHRS and YFSETQ. The receptor was isolated from a female donor in good health and CMV-seronegative. The chain is built from TRBV5-1 and TRBJ1-4, with TRBD1 identical over 9 bases. The specimen sequenced was PBMCs. Written as DNA, the CDR3 is TGCGCCAGCAGCTTGGAGGGGACAGGGAACGAAAAACTGTTTTTT. Residues: CASSLEGTGNEKLFF.